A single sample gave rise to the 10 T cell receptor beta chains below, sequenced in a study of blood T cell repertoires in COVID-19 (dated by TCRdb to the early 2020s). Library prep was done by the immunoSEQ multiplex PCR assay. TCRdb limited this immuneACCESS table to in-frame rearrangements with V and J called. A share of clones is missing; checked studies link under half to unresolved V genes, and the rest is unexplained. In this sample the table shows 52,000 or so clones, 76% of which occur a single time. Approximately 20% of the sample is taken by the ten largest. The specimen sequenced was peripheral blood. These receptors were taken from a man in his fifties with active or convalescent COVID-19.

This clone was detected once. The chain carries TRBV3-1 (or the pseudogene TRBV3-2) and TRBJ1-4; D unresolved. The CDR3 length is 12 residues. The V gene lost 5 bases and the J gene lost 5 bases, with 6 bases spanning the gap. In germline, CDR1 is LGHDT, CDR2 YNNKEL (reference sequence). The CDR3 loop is CASSELNEKLFF. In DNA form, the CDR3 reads TGTGCCAGCAGCGAACTAAATGAAAAACTGTTTTTT.

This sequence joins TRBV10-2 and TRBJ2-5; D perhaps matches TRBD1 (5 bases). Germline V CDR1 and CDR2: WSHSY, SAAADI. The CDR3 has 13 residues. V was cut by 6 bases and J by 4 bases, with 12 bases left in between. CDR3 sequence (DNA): TGCGCCAGCAGGGTGGGCAGGGCAGAGACCCAGTACTTC. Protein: CASRVGRAETQYF.

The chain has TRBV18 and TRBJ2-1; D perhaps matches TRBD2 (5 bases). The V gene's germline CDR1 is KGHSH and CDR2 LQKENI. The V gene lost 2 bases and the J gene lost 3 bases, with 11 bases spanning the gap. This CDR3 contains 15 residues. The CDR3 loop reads CASSPGGSLYNEQFF. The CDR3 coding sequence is TGTGCCAGCTCACCAGGAGGCTCCCTCTACAATGAGCAGTTCTTC.

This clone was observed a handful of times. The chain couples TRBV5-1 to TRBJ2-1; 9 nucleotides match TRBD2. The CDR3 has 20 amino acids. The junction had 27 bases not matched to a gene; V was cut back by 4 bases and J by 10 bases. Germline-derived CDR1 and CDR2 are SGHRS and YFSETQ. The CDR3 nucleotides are TGCGCCAGCAGCAATCCCGGGACAGTAAAGGGACTAGCCGGAACGGGGGAGCAGTTCTTC. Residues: CASSNPGTVKGLAGTGEQFF.

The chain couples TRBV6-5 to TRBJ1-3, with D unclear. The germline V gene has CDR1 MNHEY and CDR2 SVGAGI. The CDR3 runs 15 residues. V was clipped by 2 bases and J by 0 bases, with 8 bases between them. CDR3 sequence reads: CASSYMESSGNTIYF. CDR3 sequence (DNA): TGTGCCAGCAGTTACATGGAGAGCTCTGGAAACACCATATATTTT.

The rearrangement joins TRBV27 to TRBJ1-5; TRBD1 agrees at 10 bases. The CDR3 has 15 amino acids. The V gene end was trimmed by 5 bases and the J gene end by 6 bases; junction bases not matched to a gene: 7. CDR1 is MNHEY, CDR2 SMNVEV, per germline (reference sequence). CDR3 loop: CASSPRDRGFQPQHF. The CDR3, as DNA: TGTGCCAGCAGTCCCCGGGACAGGGGTTTTCAGCCCCAGCATTTT.

This CDR3 is CASSLRSETQYF. In DNA, the CDR3 is TGTGCCAGCAGTTTGCGGTCAGAGACCCAGTACTTC. The chain carries TRBV12-3 or TRBV12-4 and TRBJ2-5; D remains unclear. This CDR3 has 12 amino acids. V dropped 3 bases and J dropped 4 bases, with 6 bases sitting between them.

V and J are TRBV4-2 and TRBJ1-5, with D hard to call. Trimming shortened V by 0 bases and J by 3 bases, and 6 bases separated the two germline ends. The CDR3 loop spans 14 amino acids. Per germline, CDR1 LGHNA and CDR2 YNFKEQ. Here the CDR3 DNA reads TGTGCCAGCAGCCAAGAACTGAACAATCAGCCCCAGCATTTT. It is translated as CASSQELNNQPQHF.

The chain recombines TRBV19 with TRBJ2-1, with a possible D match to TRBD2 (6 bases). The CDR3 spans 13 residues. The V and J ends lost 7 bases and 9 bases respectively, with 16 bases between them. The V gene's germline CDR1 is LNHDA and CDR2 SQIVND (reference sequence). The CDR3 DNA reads TGTGCCAGTACGGGGGAATTTGAAAGTGAGCAGTTCTTC. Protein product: CASTGEFESEQFF.

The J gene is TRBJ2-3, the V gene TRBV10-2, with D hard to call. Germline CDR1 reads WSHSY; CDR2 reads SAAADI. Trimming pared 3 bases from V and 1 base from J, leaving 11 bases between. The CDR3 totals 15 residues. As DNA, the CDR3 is TGCGCCAGCAGTGATCTCGAGCTGGGCACAGATACGCAGTATTTT. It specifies CASSDLELGTDTQYF.